The present TCR beta chain was sequenced within a study of technical replicates of blood from several donors. V was shortened by 10 bases and J by 1 base, with 16 bases between the two germline ends. Germline V gene lookup returns CDR1 MNHEY and CDR2 SVGAGI. The length of the CDR3 is 14 residues. This clone was found once. Only in-frame clones appear in the TCRdb table, and some are missing; sequencing was by immunoSEQ multiplex PCR. The sample consists of 75,000 to 95,000 clones, just over 90% of them appearing once. The chain employs TRBV6-5 and TRBJ2-5; D may be TRBD1 (6 bases). This sequence was found in a human donor in good health. Material: T cells isolated from PBMCs. CDR3 nucleotides: TGTGCCACCTGGGCCCCAGGGGCCCAAGAGACCCAGTACTTC. It translates to CATWAPGAQETQYF.